The subject of this entry is one TCR beta chain. Its antigen remains unidentified. Per germline, CDR1 MDHEN and CDR2 SYDVKM. V lost 3 bases and J 4 bases, leaving 9 bases between the germline ends. This CDR3 is 13 amino acids long. These data originate in a study of T-cell reconstitution after alpha-beta-depleted transplantation in children. Molecular barcoding with unique molecular identifiers was used for the TCRbeta library. TCRdb re-called the PCR reads through MiXCR, storing one row per CDR3 protein. The sample carries approximately 1,000,000 distinct CDR3 sequences, about 29% recorded once. Study-wide results and limits: Reportedly, only several hundred clones from non-depleted graft cells drove alpha-beta T-cell counts at about two months. Fresh T-cell production supplied most of the T-cell counts and diversity seen one year after transplant.

This chain links TRBV28 with TRBJ2-5, with D possibly TRBD1 on 6 matching bases. The sample here was PBMCs, mostly from graft donor cells, taken 360 days after TCRalphabeta/CD19-depleted stem cell transplant. The sequence was obtained from a boy younger than two who had a stem cell transplant for SCID, so the T cells may come from the graft donor. DNA of the CDR3: TGTGCCAGCAGTTTCAGGGGTCCAGAGACCCAGTACTTC. Encoded protein: CASSFRGPETQYF.